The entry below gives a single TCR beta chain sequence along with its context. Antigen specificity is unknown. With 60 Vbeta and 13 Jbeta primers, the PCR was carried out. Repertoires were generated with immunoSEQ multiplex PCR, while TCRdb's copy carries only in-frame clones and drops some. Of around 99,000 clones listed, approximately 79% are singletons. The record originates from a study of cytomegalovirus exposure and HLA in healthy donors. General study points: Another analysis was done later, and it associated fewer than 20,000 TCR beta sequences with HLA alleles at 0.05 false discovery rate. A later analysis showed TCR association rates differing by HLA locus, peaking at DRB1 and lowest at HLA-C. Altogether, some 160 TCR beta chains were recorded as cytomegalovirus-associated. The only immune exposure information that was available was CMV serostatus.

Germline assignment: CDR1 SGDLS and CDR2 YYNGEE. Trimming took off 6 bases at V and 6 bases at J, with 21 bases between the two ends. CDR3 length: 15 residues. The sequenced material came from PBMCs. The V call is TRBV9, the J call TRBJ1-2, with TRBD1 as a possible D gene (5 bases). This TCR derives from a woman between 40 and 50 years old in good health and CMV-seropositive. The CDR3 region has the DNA TGTGCCAGCAACCCCCCCGCAGGGCCCATTCATGGCTACACCTTC. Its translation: CASNPPAGPIHGYTF.